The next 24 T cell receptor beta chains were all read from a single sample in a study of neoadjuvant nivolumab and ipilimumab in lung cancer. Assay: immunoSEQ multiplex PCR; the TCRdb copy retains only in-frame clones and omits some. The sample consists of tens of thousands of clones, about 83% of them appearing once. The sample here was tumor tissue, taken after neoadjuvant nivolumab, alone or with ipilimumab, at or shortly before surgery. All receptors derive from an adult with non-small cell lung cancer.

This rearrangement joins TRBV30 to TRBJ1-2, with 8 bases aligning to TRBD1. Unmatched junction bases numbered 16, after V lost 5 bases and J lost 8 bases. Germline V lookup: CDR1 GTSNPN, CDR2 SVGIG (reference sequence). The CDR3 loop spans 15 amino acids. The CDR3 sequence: CAWGGTGRPGEGYTF. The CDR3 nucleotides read TGTGCCTGGGGGGGGACAGGCCGACCGGGGGAGGGCTACACCTTC.

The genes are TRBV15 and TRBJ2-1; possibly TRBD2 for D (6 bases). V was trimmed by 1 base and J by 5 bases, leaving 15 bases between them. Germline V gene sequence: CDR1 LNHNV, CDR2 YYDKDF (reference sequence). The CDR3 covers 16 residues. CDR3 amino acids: CATSRAALLADNEQFF. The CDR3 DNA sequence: TGTGCCACCAGCAGAGCGGCCTTATTAGCGGACAATGAGCAGTTCTTC.

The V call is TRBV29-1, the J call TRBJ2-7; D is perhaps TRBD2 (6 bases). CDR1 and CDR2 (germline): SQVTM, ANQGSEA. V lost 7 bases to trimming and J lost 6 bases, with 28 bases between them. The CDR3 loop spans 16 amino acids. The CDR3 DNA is TGCAGCGCAATCGGTGGATCCGCGGGACTGTTTTCCGAGCAGTACTTC. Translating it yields CSAIGGSAGLFSEQYF.

In nucleotides, the CDR3 is TGTGCCAGCTCACCCGGGTCCCCTCGCCAAGAGACCCAGTACTTC. The encoded protein is CASSPGSPRQETQYF. The genes are TRBV18 and TRBJ2-5; D gene ambiguous. V gave up 3 bases and J gave up 1 base, with 12 bases separating them. Germline V gene lookup returns CDR1 KGHSH and CDR2 LQKENI. CDR3 size: 15 residues.

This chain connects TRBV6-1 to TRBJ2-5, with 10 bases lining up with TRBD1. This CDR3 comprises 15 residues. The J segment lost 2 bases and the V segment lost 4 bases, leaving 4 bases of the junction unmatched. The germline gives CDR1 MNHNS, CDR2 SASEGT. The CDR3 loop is CASSGGDRGQETQYF. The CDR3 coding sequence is TGTGCCAGCAGTGGCGGGGACAGGGGACAAGAGACCCAGTACTTC.

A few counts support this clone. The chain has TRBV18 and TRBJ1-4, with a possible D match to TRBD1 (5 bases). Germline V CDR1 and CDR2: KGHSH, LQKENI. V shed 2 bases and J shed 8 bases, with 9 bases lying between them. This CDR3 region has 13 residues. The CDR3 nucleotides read TGTGCCAGCTCACCAGGGGCAAACGAAAAACTGTTTTTT. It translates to CASSPGANEKLFF.

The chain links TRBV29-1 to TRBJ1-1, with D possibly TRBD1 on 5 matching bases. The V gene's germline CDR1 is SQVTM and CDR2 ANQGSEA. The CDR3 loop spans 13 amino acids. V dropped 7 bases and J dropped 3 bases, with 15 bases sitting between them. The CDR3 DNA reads TGCAGCGGGGCGCCCTGGGGGTACACTGAAGCTTTCTTT. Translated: CSGAPWGYTEAFF. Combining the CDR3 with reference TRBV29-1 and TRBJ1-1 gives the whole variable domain SAVISQKPSRDICQRGTSLTIQCQVDSQVTMMFWYRQQPGQSLTLIATANQGSEATYESGFVIDKFPISRPNLTFSTLTVSNMSPEDSSIYLCSGAPWGYTEAFFGQGTRLTVV.

CDR3 DNA sequence: TGTGCCAGCAGCTTACATCTGGGAACCTACGAGCAGTACTTC. Translation: CASSLHLGTYEQYF. The genes are TRBV7-9 and TRBJ2-7; D not certain. The CDR3 sequence is 14 residues long. With 2 bases removed from V and 2 bases from J, the gap between germline ends came to 10 bases. Germline CDR1 reads SEHNR; CDR2 reads FQNEAQ (reference sequence).

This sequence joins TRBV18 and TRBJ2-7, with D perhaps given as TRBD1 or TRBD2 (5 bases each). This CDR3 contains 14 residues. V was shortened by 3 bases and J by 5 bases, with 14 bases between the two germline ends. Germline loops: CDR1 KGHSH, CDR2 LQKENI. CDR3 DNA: TGTGCCAGCTCACCGGGGACCGCCCGGGACGAGCAGTACTTC. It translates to CASSPGTARDEQYF.

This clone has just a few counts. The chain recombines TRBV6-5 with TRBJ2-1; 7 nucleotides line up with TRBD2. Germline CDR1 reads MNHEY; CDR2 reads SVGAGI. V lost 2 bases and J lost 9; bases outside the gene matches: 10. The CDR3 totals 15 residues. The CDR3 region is CASSYGVGRVSEQFF. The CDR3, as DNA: TGTGCCAGCAGTTACGGGGTAGGGAGGGTAAGTGAGCAGTTCTTC.

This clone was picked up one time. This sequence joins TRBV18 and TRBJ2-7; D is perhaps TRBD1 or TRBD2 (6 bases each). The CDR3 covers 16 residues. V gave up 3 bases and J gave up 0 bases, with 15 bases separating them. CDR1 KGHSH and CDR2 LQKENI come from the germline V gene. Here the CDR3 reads CASSPRPGAPSYEQYF. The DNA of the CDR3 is TGTGCCAGCTCACCCCGTCCGGGGGCGCCCTCCTACGAGCAGTACTTC.

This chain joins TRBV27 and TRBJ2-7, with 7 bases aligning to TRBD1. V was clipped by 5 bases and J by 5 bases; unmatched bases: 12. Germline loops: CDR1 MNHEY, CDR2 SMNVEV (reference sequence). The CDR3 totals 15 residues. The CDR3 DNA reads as TGTGCCAGCAGTGAAAAGTTCAGGGGGACGGACGAGCAGTACTTC. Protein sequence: CASSEKFRGTDEQYF.

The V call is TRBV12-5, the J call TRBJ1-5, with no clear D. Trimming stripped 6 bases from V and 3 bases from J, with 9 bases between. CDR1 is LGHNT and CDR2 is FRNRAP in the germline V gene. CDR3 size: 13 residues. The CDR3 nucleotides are TGTGCTAGTGGGTCAGGCTTCAATCAGCCCCAGCATTTT. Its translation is CASGSGFNQPQHF.

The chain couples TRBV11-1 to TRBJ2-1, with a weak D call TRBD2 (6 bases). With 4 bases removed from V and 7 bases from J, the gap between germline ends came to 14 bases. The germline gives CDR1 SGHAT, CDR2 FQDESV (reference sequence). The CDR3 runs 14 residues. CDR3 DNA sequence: TGTGCCAGCAGCTGGGACTCACGCCCTAATGAGCAGTTCTTC. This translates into CASSWDSRPNEQFF.

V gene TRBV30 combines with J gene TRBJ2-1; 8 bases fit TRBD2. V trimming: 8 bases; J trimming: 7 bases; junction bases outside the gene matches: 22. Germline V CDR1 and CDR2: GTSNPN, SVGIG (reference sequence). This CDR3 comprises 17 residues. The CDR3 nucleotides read TGTGCCGGAACTAAAGGAGCGGGGGTGTTTTTGGGGAATGAGCAGTTCTTC. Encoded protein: CAGTKGAGVFLGNEQFF.

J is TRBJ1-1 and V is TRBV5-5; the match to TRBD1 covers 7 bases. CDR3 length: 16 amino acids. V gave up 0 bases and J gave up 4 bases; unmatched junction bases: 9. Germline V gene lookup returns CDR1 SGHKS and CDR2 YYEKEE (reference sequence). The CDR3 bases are TGTGCCAGCAGCTTGGAGGGGACAGAAATGATCACTGAAGCTTTCTTT. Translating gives CASSLEGTEMITEAFF.

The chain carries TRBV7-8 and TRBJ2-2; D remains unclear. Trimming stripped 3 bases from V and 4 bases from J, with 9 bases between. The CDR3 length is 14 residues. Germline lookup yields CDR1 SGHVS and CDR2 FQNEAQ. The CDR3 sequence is CASSFLEPTGELFF. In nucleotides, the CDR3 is TGTGCCAGCAGCTTCTTGGAGCCCACCGGGGAGCTGTTTTTT.

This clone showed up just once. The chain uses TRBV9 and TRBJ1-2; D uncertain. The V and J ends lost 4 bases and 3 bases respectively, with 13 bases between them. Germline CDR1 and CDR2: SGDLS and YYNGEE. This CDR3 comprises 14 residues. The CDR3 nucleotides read TGTGCCAGCAGCTCCCAAGCTGGGGACTATGGCTACACCTTC. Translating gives CASSSQAGDYGYTF.

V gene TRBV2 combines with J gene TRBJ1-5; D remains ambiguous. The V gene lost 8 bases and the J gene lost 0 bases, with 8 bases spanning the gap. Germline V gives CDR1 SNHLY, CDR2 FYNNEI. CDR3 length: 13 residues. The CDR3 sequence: CASEFSSNQPQHF. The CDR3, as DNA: TGTGCCAGCGAGTTTAGTAGCAATCAGCCCCAGCATTTT.

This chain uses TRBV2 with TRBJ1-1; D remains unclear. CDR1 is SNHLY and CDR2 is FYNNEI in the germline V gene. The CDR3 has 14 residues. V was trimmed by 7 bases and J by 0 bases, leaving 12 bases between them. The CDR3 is CASKVELMNTEAFF. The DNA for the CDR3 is TGTGCCAGCAAGGTTGAGCTTATGAACACTGAAGCTTTCTTT.

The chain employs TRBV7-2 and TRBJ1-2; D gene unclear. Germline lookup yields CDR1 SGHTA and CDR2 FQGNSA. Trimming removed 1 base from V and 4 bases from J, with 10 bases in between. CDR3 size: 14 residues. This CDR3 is CASSLEGQIYGYTF. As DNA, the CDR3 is TGTGCCAGCAGCTTAGAAGGTCAGATCTATGGCTACACCTTC.

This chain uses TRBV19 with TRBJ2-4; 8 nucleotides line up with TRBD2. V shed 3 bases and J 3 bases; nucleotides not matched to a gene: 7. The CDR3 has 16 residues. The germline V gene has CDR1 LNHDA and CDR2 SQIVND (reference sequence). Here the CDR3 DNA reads TGTGCCAGTAGTATCGGGAGGGCCGAGGGCAAAAACATTCAGTACTTC. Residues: CASSIGRAEGKNIQYF.

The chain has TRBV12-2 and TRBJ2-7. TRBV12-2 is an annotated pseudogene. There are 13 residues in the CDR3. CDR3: CASRLKSIHEQYF. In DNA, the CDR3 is TGTGCAAGTCGCTTAAAGTCGATCCACGAGCAGTACTTC.

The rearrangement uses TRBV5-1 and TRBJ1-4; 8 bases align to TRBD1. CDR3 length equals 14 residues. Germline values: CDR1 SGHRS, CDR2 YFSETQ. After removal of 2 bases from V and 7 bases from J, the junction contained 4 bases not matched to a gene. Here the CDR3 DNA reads TGCGCCAGCAGCTTCACAGGGGGGCGTGAAAAACTGTTTTTT. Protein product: CASSFTGGREKLFF.